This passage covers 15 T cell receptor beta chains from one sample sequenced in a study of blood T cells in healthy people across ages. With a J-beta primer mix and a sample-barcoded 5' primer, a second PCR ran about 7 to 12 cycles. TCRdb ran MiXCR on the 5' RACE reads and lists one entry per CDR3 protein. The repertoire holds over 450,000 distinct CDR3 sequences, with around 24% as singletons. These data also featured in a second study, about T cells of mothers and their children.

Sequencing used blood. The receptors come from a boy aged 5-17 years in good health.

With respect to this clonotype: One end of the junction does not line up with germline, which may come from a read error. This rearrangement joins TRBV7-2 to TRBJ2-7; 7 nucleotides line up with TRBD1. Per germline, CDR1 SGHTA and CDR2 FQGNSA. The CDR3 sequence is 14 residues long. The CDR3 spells CAGSYSGTVYEQYF. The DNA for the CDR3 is TGTGCCGGCAGCTACTCCGGGACAGTGTACGAGCAGTACTTC.

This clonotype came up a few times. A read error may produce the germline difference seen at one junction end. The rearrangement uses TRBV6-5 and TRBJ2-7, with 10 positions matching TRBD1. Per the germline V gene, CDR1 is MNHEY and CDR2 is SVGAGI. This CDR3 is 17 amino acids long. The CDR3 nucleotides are TGTGCCAGCAGTTACGGGACAGGGGCCGCCACCTCCGACGAGCAGTACTTC. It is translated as CASSYGTGAATSDEQYF.

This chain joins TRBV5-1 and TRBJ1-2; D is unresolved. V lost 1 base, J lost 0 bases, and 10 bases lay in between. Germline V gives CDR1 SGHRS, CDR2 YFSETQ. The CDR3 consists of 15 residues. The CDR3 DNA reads TGCGCCAGCAGCTTGACGGCCGGGACTAACTATGGCTACACCTTC. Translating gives CASSLTAGTNYGYTF.

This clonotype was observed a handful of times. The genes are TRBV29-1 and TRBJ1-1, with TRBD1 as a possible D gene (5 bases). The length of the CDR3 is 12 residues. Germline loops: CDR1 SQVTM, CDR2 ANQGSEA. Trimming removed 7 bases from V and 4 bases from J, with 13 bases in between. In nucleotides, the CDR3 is TGCAGCGGCGAGCACCAGGGCACTGAAGCTTTCTTT. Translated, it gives CSGEHQGTEAFF.

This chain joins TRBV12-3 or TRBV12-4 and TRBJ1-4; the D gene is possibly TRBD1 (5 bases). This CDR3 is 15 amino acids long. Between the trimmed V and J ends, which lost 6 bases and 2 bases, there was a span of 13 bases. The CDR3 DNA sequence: TGTGCCAGCAGGCCCCACGAGGGGACTAATGAAAAACTGTTTTTT. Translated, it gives CASRPHEGTNEKLFF.

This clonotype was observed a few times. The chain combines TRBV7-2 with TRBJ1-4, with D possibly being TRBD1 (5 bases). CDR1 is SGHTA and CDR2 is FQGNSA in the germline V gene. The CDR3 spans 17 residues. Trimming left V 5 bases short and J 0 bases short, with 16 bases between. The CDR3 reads CASSPGGEGATNEKLFF. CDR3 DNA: TGTGCCAGCAGCCCGGGGGGAGAGGGCGCAACTAATGAAAAACTGTTTTTT.

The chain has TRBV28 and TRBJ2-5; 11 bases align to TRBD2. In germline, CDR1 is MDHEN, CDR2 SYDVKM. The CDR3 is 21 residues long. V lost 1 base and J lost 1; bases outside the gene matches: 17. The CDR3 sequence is CASSLYLPEVAGGPIQETQYF. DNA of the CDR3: TGTGCCAGCAGTTTATATCTCCCCGAGGTAGCGGGAGGGCCCATCCAAGAGACCCAGTACTTC.

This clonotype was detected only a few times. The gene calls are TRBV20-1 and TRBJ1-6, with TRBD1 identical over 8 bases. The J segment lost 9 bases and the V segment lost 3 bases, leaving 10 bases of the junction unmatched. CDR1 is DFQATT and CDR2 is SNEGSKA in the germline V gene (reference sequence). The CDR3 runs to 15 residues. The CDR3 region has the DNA TGCAGTGCTAGGGATCCCGGGACAGGTCGTTCACCCCTCCACTTT. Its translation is CSARDPGTGRSPLHF.

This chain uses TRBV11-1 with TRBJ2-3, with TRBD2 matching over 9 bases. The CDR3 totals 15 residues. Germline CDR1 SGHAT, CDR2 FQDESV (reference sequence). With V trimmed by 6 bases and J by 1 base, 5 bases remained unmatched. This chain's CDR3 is CASSKRTSGTDTQYF. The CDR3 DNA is TGTGCCAGCAGTAAACGGACTAGCGGCACAGATACGCAGTATTTT.

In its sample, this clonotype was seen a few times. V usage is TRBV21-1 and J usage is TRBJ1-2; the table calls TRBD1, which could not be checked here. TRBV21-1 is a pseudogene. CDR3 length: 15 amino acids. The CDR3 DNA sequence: TGTGCCAGCCCCGCGGGGCAGGGGGCAATATGTGGCTACACCTTC. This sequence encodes CASPAGQGAICGYTF.

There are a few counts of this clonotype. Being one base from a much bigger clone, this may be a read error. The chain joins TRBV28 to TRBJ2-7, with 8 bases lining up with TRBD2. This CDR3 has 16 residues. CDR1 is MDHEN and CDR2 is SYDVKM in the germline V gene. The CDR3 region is CAGSFKLADLTYEQYF. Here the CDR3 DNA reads TGTGCCGGCAGTTTTAAACTAGCGGACCTTACCTACGAGCAGTACTTC.

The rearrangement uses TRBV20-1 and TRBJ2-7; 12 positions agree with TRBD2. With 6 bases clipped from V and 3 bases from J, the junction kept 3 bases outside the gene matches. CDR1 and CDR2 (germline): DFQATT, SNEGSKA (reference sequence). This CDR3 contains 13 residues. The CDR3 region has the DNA TGCAGTGCAAGACTAGCGGGAGTCTACGAGCAGTACTTC. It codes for CSARLAGVYEQYF.

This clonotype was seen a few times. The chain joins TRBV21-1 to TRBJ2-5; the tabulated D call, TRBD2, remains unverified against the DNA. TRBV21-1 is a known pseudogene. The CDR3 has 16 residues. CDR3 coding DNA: TGTGCCAGCAGCGAAAACCCTACTAGCGGGGAAGAGACCCAGTACTTC. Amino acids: CASSENPTSGEETQYF.

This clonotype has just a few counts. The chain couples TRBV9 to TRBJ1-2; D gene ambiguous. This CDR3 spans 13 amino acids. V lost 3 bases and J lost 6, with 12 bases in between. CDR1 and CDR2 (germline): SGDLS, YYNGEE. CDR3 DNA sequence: TGTGCCAGCAGCGCAGCGGATAGGGATGGCTACACCTTC. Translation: CASSAADRDGYTF.

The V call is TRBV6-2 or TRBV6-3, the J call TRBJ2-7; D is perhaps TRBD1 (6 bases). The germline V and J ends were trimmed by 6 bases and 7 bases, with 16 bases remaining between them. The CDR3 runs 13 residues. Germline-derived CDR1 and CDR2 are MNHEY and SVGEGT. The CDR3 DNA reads TGTGCCAGCAGCCGCCCACCTGACAGGGAGCAGTACTTC. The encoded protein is CASSRPPDREQYF.